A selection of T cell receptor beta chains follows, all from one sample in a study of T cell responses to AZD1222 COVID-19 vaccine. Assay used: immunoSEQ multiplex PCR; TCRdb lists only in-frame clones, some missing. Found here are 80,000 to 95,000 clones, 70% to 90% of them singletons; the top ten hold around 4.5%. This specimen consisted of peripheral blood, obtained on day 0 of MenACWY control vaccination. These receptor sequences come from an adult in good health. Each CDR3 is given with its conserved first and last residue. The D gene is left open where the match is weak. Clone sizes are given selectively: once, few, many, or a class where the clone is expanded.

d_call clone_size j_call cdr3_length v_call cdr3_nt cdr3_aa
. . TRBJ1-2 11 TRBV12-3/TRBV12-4 TGTGCCAGCAGTACGGCCTATGGCTACACCTTC CASSTAYGYTF
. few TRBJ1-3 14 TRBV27 TGTGCCAGCTTTTCCCTTTCCTCTGGAAACACCATATATTTT CASFSLSSGNTIYF
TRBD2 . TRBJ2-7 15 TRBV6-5 TGTGCCAGCAGTTCTGGACTAGCGGGAGTTGACGAGCAGTACTTC CASSSGLAGVDEQYF
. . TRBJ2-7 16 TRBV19 TGTGCCAGTAGCCTTCTCGGTGAGAGGGAATATGACGAGCAGTACTTC CASSLLGEREYDEQYF
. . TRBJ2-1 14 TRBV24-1 TGTGCCACCAGTGATTTTGATTTCGACAATGAGCAGTTCTTC CATSDFDFDNEQFF
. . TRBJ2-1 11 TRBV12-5 TGTGCTAGTGGTTTACTGAATGAGCAGTTCTTC CASGLLNEQFF
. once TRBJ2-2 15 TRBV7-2 TGTGCCAGCAGCCTCGTTCTGGGGGGCACCGGGGAGCTGTTTTTT CASSLVLGGTGELFF
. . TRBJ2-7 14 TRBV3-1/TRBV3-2 TGTGCCAGCAGCCAAGAGGGCCTAAGCTACGAGCAGTACTTC CASSQEGLSYEQYF
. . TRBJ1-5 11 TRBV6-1 TGTGCCAGCAGTGATCACCAGCCCCAGCATTTT CASSDHQPQHF
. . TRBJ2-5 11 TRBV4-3 TGCGCCAGCAGTTATGGGGAGACCCAGTACTTC CASSYGETQYF
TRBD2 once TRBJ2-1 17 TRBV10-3 TGTGCCATCAGGGCAGGTCTAGCGGGACCTAAAGTGAATGAGCAGTTCTTC CAIRAGLAGPKVNEQFF
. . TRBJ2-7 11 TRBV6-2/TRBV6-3 TGTGCCAGCAGTGTCAATTACGAGCAGTACTTC CASSVNYEQYF
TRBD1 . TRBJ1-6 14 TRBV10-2 TGCGCCAGCTTGAGGCGGGACAGTAATTCACCCCTCCACTTT CASLRRDSNSPLHF
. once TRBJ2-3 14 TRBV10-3 TGTGCCATCAGTGGCAGGAGGAGCACAGATACGCAGTATTTT CAISGRRSTDTQYF
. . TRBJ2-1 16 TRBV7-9 TGTGCCAGCAGCTTACCAGCGGGCCATTCCTACAATGAGCAGTTCTTC CASSLPAGHSYNEQFF
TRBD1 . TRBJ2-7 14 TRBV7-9 TGTGCCAGCAGCTTACAGGGGGCTCGATACGAGCAGTACTTC CASSLQGARYEQYF
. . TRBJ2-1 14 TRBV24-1 TGTGCCACCAGTGATTTCAGCGGGTCCAATGAGCAGTTCTTC CATSDFSGSNEQFF
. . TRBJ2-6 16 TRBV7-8 TGTGCCAGCAGCCGAACAGGGACCGCTGGGGCCAACGTCCTGACTTTC CASSRTGTAGANVLTF